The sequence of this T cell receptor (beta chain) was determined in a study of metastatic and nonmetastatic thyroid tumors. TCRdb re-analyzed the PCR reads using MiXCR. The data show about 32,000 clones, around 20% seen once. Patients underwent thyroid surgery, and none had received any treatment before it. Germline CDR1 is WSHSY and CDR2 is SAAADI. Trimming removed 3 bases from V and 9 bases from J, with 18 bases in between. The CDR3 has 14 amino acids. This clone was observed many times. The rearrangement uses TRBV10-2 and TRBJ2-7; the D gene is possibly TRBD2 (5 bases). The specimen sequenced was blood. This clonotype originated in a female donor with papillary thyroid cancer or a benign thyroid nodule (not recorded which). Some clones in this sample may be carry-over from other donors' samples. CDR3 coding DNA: TGCGCCAGCAGTGACCTCCAGTCGCTAGGAGGGCAGTACTTC. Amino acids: CASSDLQSLGGQYF.